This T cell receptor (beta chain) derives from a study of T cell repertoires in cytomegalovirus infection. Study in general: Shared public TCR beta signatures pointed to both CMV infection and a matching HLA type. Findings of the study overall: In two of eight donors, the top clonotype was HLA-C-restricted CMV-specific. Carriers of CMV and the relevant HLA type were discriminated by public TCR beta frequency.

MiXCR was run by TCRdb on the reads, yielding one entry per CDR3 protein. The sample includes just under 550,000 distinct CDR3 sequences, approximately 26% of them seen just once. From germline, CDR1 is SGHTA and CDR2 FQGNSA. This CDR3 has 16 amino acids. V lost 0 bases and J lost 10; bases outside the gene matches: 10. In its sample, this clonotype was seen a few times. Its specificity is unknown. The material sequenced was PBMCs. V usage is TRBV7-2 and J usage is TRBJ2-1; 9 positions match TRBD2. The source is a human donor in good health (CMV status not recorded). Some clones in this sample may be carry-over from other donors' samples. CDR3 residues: CASSLALAGGPGEQFF. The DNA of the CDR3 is TGTGCCAGCAGCTTAGCGCTCGCGGGAGGGCCGGGGGAGCAGTTCTTC. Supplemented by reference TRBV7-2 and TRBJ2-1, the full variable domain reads GAGVSQSPSNKVTEKGKDVELRCDPISGHTALYWYRQSLGQGLEFLIYFQGNSAPDKSGLPSDRFSAERTGGSVSTLTIQRTQQEDSAVYLCASSLALAGGPGEQFFGPGTRLTVL.